The clone carrying this T cell receptor (beta chain) appeared a few times. Its antigen is unknown. The source of the sample is a study of T cells in Graves' hyperthyroidism and ophthalmopathy. Study findings and constraints: Within blood appeared most thyroid clonotypes that had expanded above 0.001.

From RNA transcripts, TCR beta CDR3 regions were amplified. Primed by the HTBI set, a first-round RT-PCR was run on the TCR CDR3. TCRdb recomputed calls from the multiplex PCR reads with MiXCR, one row per CDR3 protein. The sample consists of roughly 360,000 distinct CDR3 sequences, 13% of them appearing once. 8.5 to 10 ml of fresh peripheral blood supplied the PBMCs. The CDR3 extends over 19 amino acids. V was cut by 0 bases and J by 5 bases, with 23 bases left in between. Germline V CDR1 and CDR2: SGHRS, YFSETQ. The TCR originated in a man aged 25-45 years with Graves' hyperthyroidism that later progressed to Graves' ophthalmopathy. The chain links TRBV5-1 to TRBJ1-4; D may be TRBD1 (5 bases). The sequenced material came from blood. CDR3 coding DNA: TGCGCCAGCAGCTTGGCCGGTACGGGACCAAATGGGGAGAATGAAAAACTGTTTTTT. Amino acids: CASSLAGTGPNGENEKLFF.